A selection of T cell receptor beta chains follows, all from one sample in a study of beta chain features in type 1 diabetes. Repertoires were generated with immunoSEQ multiplex PCR, while TCRdb's copy carries only in-frame clones and drops some. This table has around 340,000 clones, roughly 9% appearing once. Sequenced sample: central memory CD4+ T cells from blood. The receptors come from a man aged 30-40 years with type 1 diabetes. Each CDR3 is given with its conserved first and last residue. D genes are given only for firm matches. Where a row states a size, it is once, few, many or the class of an expanded clone; other rows omit it.

D gene	clone size	V gene	J gene	CDR3 protein	CDR3 DNA
.	few	TRBV7-2	TRBJ2-2	CASSQDTTNTGELFF	TGTGCCAGCAGCCAAGACACTACGAACACCGGGGAGCTGTTTTTT
.	.	TRBV27	TRBJ2-3	CATSWGVSTDTQYF	TGTGCCACCTCCTGGGGGGTTAGCACAGATACGCAGTATTTT
TRBD1	few	TRBV30	TRBJ2-7	CAWDRGRSYEQYF	TGTGCCTGGGACAGGGGGCGAAGCTACGAGCAGTACTTC
TRBD2	few	TRBV29-1	TRBJ2-1	CSVSQGTSSYNEQFF	TGCAGCGTTTCTCAGGGGACTAGCTCCTACAATGAGCAGTTCTTC
.	few	TRBV18	TRBJ1-5	CASSETQGNQPQHF	TGTGCCAGCTCGGAGACTCAGGGAAACCAGCCCCAGCATTTT
.	.	TRBV29-1	TRBJ1-1	CSVAGATEAFF	TGCAGCGTTGCAGGGGCCACTGAAGCTTTCTTT
.	.	TRBV5-1	TRBJ1-2	CASSFSFVGDYGYTF	TGCGCCAGCAGCTTCAGCTTTGTAGGGGACTATGGCTACACCTTC
TRBD1	many	TRBV5-6	TRBJ2-4	CASSLTGVGDIQYF	TGTGCCAGCAGCTTGACAGGGGTTGGGGACATTCAGTACTTC
.	.	TRBV7-2	TRBJ1-2	CASSPRLGAYGYTF	TGTGCCAGCAGCCCGCGGTTGGGGGCCTATGGCTACACCTTC
.	few	TRBV2	TRBJ1-6	CASSSRDSPLHF	TGTGCCAGCAGTTCAAGAGATTCACCCCTCCACTTT
TRBD1	.	TRBV7-2	TRBJ1-3	CASSSPTGRSNTIYF	TGTGCCAGCAGCTCCCCGACAGGGCGAAGCAACACCATATATTTT
.	few	TRBV6-5	TRBJ2-1	CAAYQGRNEQFF	TGTGCCGCCTACCAGGGTCGGAATGAGCAGTTCTTC
TRBD2	.	TRBV9	TRBJ2-3	CASSVLAGGADTQYF	TGTGCCAGCAGCGTTTTAGCGGGGGGCGCAGATACGCAGTATTTT
.	few	TRBV19	TRBJ1-4	CASSGTYRLDEKLFF	TGTGCCAGTAGTGGGACATATCGTCTGGATGAAAAACTGTTTTTT
.	.	TRBV7-2	TRBJ2-1	CASSPTWASYNEQFF	TGTGCCAGCAGCCCGACGTGGGCCTCCTACAATGAGCAGTTCTTC
.	many	TRBV14	TRBJ2-1	CASSQAQQDNEQFF	TGTGCCAGCAGCCAAGCACAACAGGACAATGAGCAGTTCTTC
.	few	TRBV4-3	TRBJ1-2	CASSQFRGADYGYTF	TGCGCCAGCAGCCAGTTTCGGGGCGCCGACTATGGCTACACCTTC
TRBD2	few	TRBV9	TRBJ2-3	CASSVGLAGGTDTQYF	TGTGCCAGCAGCGTGGGACTAGCGGGGGGCACAGATACGCAGTATTTT
.	.	TRBV2	TRBJ2-5	CASTVRETQYF	TGTGCCAGCACGGTACGGGAGACCCAGTACTTC
.	many	TRBV14	TRBJ2-1	CASSQDGRLAPFF	TGTGCCAGCAGCCAAGATGGGCGGCTAGCGCCGTTCTTC
.	few	TRBV7-2	TRBJ2-1	CASSLAGSREQFF	TGTGCCAGCAGCTTAGCGGGGTCGCGAGAGCAGTTCTTC